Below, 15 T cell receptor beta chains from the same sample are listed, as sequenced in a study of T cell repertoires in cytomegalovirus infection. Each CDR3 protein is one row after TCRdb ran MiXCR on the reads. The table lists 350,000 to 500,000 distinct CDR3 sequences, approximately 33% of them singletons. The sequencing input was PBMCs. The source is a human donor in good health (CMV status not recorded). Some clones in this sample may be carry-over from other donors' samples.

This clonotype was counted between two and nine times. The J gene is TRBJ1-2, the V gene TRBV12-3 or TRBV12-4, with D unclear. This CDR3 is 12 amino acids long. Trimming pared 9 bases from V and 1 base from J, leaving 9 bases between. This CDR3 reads CASAPDNYGYTF. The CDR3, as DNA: TGTGCCAGTGCCCCGGATAACTATGGCTACACCTTC.

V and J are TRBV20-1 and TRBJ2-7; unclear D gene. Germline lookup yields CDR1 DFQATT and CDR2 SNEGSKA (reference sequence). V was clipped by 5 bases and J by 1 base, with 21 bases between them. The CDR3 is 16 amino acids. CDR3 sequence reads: CSALADGDFGSYEQYF. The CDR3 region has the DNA TGCAGTGCTTTAGCCGACGGCGATTTTGGATCCTACGAGCAGTACTTC.

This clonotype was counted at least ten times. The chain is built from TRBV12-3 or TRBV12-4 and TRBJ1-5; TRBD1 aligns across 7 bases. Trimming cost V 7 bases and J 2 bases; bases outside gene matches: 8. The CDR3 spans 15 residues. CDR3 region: CASNLDTGGNQPQHF. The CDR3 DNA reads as TGTGCCAGCAACCTGGACACAGGGGGCAATCAGCCCCAGCATTTT.

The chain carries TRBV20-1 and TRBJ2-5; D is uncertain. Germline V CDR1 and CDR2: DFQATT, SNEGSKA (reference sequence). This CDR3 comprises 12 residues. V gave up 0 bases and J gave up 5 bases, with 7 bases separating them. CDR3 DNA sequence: TGCAGTGCTAGAGAACGGTGGGAGACCCAGTACTTC. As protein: CSARERWETQYF.

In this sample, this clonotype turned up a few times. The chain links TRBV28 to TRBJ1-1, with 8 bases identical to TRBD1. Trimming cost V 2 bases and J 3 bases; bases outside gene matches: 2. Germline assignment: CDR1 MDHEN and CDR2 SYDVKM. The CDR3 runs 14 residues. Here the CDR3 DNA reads TGTGCCAGCAGTTTAAAACAGGGGGACACTGAAGCTTTCTTT. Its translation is CASSLKQGDTEAFF.

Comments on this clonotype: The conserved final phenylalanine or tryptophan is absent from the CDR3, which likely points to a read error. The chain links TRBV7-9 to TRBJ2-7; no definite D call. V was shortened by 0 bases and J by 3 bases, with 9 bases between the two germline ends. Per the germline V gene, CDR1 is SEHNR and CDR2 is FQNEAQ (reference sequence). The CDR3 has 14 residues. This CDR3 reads CASSLAAGSYEQYL. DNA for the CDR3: TGTGCCAGCAGCTTAGCTGCCGGCAGCTACGAGCAGTACTTA.

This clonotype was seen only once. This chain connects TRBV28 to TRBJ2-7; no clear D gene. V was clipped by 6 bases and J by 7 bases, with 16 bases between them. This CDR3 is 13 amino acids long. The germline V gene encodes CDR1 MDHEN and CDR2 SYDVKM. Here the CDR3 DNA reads TGTGCCAGCAGCCTCCCCGGGTTCGAGGAGCAGTACTTC. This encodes CASSLPGFEEQYF.

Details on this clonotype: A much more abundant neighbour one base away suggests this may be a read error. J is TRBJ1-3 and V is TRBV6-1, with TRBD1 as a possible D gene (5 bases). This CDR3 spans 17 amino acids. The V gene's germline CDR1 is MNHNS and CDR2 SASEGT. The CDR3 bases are TGTGGCAGCAGTGAAGCGGGTCCCTCAGCAGGGAGAAACACCATATATTTT. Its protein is CGSSEAGPSAGRNTIYF.

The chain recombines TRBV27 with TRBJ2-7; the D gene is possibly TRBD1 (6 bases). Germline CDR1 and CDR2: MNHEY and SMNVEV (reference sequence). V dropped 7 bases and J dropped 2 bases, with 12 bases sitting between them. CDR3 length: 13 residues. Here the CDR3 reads CASTKQGAYEQYF. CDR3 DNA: TGTGCCAGCACGAAACAGGGTGCCTACGAGCAGTACTTC.

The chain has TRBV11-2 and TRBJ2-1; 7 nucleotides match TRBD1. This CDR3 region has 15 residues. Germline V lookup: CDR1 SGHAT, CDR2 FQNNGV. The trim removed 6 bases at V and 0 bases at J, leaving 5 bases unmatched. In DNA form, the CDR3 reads TGTGCCAGCAGGATACAGGGGAGCTCCTACAATGAGCAGTTCTTC. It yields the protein CASRIQGSSYNEQFF.

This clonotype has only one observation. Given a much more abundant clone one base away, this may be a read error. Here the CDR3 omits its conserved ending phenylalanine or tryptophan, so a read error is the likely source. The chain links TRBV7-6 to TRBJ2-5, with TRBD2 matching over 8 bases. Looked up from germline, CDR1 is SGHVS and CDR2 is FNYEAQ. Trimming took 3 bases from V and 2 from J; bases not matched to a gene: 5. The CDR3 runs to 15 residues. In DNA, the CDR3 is TGTGCCAGCAGCTTTAGCGGGGATTCTCAAGAGACCCAGTACCTC. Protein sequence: CASSFSGDSQETQYL.

For the CDR3, the DNA is TGTGCCAGCAGCCAAGGCCTAGCGGCGCTACAAGAGACCCAGTACTTC. Its protein product is CASSQGLAALQETQYF. The chain combines TRBV14 with TRBJ2-5, with TRBD2 matching over 7 bases. Germline trimming cut 1 base from V and 2 bases from J; bases unmatched to any gene: 7. CDR1 SGHDN and CDR2 FVKESK come from the germline V gene. The CDR3 totals 16 residues.

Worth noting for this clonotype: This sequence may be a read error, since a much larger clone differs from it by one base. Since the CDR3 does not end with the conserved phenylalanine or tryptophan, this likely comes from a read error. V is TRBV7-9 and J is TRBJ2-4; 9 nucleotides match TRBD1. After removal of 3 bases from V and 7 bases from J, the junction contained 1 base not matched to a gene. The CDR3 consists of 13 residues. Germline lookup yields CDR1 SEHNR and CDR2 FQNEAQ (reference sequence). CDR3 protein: CASSFGTGNIQYS. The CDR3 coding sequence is TGTGCCAGCAGCTTTGGGACAGGGAACATTCAGTACTCC.

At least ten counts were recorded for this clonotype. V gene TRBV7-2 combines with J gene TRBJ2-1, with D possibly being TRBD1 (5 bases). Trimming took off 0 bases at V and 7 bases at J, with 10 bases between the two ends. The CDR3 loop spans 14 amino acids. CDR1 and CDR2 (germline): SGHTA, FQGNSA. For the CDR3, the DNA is TGTGCCAGCAGCTTAGCGGCAGGGCGAAATGAGCAGTTCTTC. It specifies CASSLAAGRNEQFF. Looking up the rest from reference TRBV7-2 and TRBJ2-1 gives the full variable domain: GAGVSQSPSNKVTEKGKDVELRCDPISGHTALYWYRQSLGQGLEFLIYFQGNSAPDKSGLPSDRFSAERTGGSVSTLTIQRTQQEDSAVYLCASSLAAGRNEQFFGPGTRLTVL.

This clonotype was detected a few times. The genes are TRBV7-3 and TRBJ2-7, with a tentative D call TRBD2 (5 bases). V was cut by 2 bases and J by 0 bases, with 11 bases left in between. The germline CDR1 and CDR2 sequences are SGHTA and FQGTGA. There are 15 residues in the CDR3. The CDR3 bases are TGTGCCAGCAGCTTATACATCGGGGACTCCTACGAGCAGTACTTC. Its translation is CASSLYIGDSYEQYF.